Below, one TCR beta chain is given with its context. This entry is derived from a study of T cells in localized non-small cell lung cancer. Libraries were prepared by immunoSEQ multiplex PCR; TCRdb keeps only in-frame clonotypes and omits some of them. The sample lists tens of thousands of clones, about 85% occurring once. Trimming cost V 6 bases and J 5 bases, with 20 bases left between them. The CDR3 is 15 residues long. Per germline, CDR1 MGHDK and CDR2 SYGVNS. The rearrangement uses TRBV25-1 and TRBJ2-7, with a tentative D call TRBD2 (7 bases). The clonotype comes from a woman aged 18 to 55 with stage III lung adenocarcinoma. The material sequenced was peripheral blood, taken before any cancer treatment. CDR3 amino acids: CASSPLGGGYHEQYF. The CDR3 coding sequence is TGTGCCAGCAGCCCCTTGGGGGGGGGCTACCACGAGCAGTACTTC.